These T cell receptor beta chains were read from a single sample in a study of shared clonotypes between healthy human individuals. This table comes from immunoSEQ multiplex PCR, and its TCRdb copy is limited to in-frame clones, with some not included. This sample has about 600,000 clones, with 97% found just once. The sequenced sample consisted of naive CD4+ T cells sorted from blood. The receptors originated from a woman aged 25 to 39 in good health. CDR3s include the opening cysteine and the closing phenylalanine or tryptophan.

>TRBV5-1
CASSRSGTVNHEQYF
>TRBV10-3
CAISETSGTVDEKLFF
>TRBV5-6
CASSLVGTSVQTQYF
>TRBV9
CASSVSFAGQYEQYF
>TRBV15
CATSRGGLAGGRAEQYF
>TRBV19
CASRYGRLGDQPQHF
>TRBV9
CASSVDPGSRPYEQYF
>TRBV2
CASSGQGVEQYF
>TRBV6-5
CASSYSRQGLNYGYTF
>TRBV6-1
CASSERGGERPGELFF
>TRBV5-1
CASSRGSASSYEQYF
>TRBV19
CASSMGRQGASVAARSEQYF
>TRBV5-1
CASSVDSPYEQYF
>TRBV18
CASSPTGVETEAFF
>TRBV5-1
CASSLLSLATGSIGNEQFF
>TRBV18
CASSPPYNEQFF
>TRBV5-1
CASRTGWAYEQYF
>TRBV6-5
CASSYRPQGLNTEAFF
>TRBV11-2
CASSPGLAGVREQYF
>TRBV25-1
CASTSHLGTSGNTIYF
>TRBV28
CASSAGTSGRFEQYF
>TRBV5-1
CASSFSDFQSYEQYF
>TRBV28
CASTPGSTGNQPQHF
>TRBV19
CASSIAVRANYGYTF
>TRBV6-5
CASSDLTGQETQYF
>TRBV28
CASSLYWLTGIRNQPQHF
>TRBV5-1
CASSLVRGRAPNEQFF
>TRBV6-6
CASSYSEGWEQFF
>TRBV11-2
CASSPHPPSGQYF
>TRBV28
CASSLPPGLAGRKNIQYF
>TRBV29-1
CSSRLNEKLFF
>TRBV14
CASSQGLVAVYEQYF